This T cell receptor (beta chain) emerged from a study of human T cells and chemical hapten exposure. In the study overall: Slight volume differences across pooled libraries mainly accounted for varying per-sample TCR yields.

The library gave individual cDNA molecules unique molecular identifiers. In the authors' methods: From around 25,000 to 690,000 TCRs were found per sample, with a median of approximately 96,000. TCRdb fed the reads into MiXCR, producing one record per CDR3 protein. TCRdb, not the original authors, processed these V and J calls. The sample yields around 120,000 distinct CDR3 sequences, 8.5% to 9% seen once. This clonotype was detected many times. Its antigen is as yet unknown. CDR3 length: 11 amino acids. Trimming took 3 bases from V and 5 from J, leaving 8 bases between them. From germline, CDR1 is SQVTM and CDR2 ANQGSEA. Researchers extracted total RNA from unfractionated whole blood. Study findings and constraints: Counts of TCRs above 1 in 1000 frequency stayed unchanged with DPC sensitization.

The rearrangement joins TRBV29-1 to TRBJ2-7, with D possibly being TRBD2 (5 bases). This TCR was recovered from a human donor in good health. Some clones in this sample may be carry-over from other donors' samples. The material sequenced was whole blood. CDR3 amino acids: CSVETNNEQYF. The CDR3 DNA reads TGCAGCGTTGAGACTAACAACGAGCAGTACTTC.